The 2 T cell receptor beta chains below were found in one sample sequenced in a study of kidney transplant recipient with SARS-CoV-2 infection. TCRdb independently ran MiXCR on the reads; one entry per CDR3 protein. Of 200,000 to 250,000 distinct CDR3 sequences detected, 29% appear once; the ten largest clones hold more than 6.5%. The sequenced sample was a blood sample, obtained at baseline and on roughly day 110 from a kidney transplant recipient. These receptors were obtained from a young adult male patient who had COVID-19 and was a kidney transplant recipient. Some T cells may be transferred from the graft donor.

This clonotype has only a few counts. The DNA of the CDR3 is TGCAGTGCTAGCGGGAGGGTTTCAAAGACCCAGTACTTC. It encodes CSASGRVSKTQYF. The chain combines TRBV20-1 with TRBJ2-5, with TRBD2 identical over 8 bases. This CDR3 region has 13 residues. Germline CDR1 reads DFQATT; CDR2 reads SNEGSKA (reference sequence). V shed 3 bases and J 6 bases; nucleotides not matched to a gene: 6.

This clonotype was recorded many times. This chain uses TRBV29-1 with TRBJ2-1; 9 bases line up with TRBD1. After removal of 3 bases from V and 4 bases from J, the junction contained 13 bases not matched to a gene. The CDR3 is 17 amino acids. CDR1 SQVTM and CDR2 ANQGSEA come from the germline V gene. CDR3 residues: CSVEGPIGQGFYNEQFF. Written as DNA, the CDR3 is TGCAGCGTTGAGGGCCCGATTGGACAGGGGTTTTACAATGAGCAGTTCTTC.